Listed here is a single T cell receptor (beta chain). These data originate in a study of blood T cell repertoires in COVID-19. Study-level information: Collection of acute and convalescent COVID-19 samples took place in the United States, Italy and Spain.

The CDR3 extends over 18 amino acids. CDR1 is LNHDA and CDR2 is SQIVND in the germline V gene (reference sequence). V dropped 5 bases and J dropped 4 bases, with 27 bases sitting between them. Methods used by the authors: The assay estimated nucleated cells by amplifying reference gene primers. Sequencing was performed with immunoSEQ multiplex PCR; in TCRdb, only in-frame clones are kept and a portion is missing. D and trimming were read from the DNA, whereas the V and J calls and clone size are those reported in that table. The sample has 58,000 or so clones, roughly 74% seen once; the top ten hold roughly 28%.

The receptor was isolated from a woman older than 75 with acute or convalescent COVID-19. The chain couples TRBV19 to TRBJ2-7, with D maybe TRBD1 (6 bases). The sequencing input was peripheral blood. In nucleotides, the CDR3 is TGTGCCAGTAGTTTTCGGTTCAGGGGCGCCGCGGCAGGATACGAGCAGTACTTC. Translated, it gives CASSFRFRGAAAGYEQYF.